Shown below are 21 T cell receptor beta chains from a single sample sequenced in a study of response to subunit inactivated influenza vaccine (dated by TCRdb to 2016 to 2019). Libraries were constructed by RT-PCR. The sequencer listed for this sample is Illumina HiSeq 2500. TCRdb applied fastp at Q25 and MiXCR to the public reads, then kept only in-frame beta chains. For every CDR3 protein sequence, its rows merge into one entry that carries the most common genes and DNA. A total of roughly 700,000 distinct CDR3 sequences appear in this sample, 11% to 15% of them only once. The ten largest clonotypes hold 6.5% to 8.5% of the sample. The sample consisted of PBMCs from blood, taken less than 15 days before vaccination. The receptors were gathered from a man over 45 who received an inactivated influenza vaccine. Donor details come from another sample of the same person, matched by shared clones.

The genes are TRBV12-3 or TRBV12-4 and TRBJ1-2; the D gene is possibly TRBD1 (6 bases). The CDR3 consists of 17 residues. V was clipped by 7 bases and J by 10 bases, with 31 bases between them. CDR3 amino acids: CASNSFPFPGAGVAYTF. The CDR3 coding sequence is TGTGCCAGCAACAGTTTCCCTTTTCCAGGGGCTGGGGTGGCCTACACCTTC.

CDR3 sequence (DNA): TGTGCCAGCATCTCCTGGGGTACTGAAGCTTTCTTT. It codes for CASISWGTEAFF. The chain links TRBV6-2 or TRBV6-3 to TRBJ1-1; D unclear. The V gene's germline CDR1 is MNHEY and CDR2 SVGEGT. The CDR3 loop spans 12 amino acids. V was clipped by 7 bases and J by 5 bases, with 11 bases between them.

V gene TRBV20-1 combines with J gene TRBJ2-1; possibly TRBD1 or TRBD2 for D (5 bases each). This CDR3 spans 16 amino acids. Between the trimmed V and J ends, which lost 2 bases and 8 bases, there was a span of 22 bases. Germline values: CDR1 DFQATT, CDR2 SNEGSKA (reference sequence). CDR3: CSARSQGTLNSDEQFF. In DNA form, the CDR3 reads TGCAGTGCTAGATCCCAAGGGACCTTAAATTCGGATGAGCAGTTCTTC.

The sample holds many counts of this clonotype. The CDR3 loop is CSARQGTRRGGNEQFF. In DNA, the CDR3 is TGCAGTGCTAGGCAAGGGACTCGGAGGGGTGGCAATGAGCAGTTCTTC. The J gene is TRBJ2-1, the V gene TRBV20-1, with D possibly TRBD2 on 6 matching bases. V dropped 3 bases and J dropped 6 bases, with 21 bases sitting between them. This CDR3 is 16 amino acids long. Per the germline V gene, CDR1 is DFQATT and CDR2 is SNEGSKA (reference sequence).

This clonotype was picked up a small number of times. The CDR3 protein is CASSPERAEQFF. The CDR3 nucleotides read TGTGCCAGTAGTCCAGAGCGGGCTGAGCAGTTCTTC. The J gene is TRBJ2-1, the V gene TRBV19, with a weak D call TRBD2 (6 bases). The CDR3 covers 12 residues. From germline, CDR1 is LNHDA and CDR2 SQIVND (reference sequence). Between the trimmed V and J ends, which lost 5 bases and 9 bases, there was a span of 11 bases.

There are a few counts of this clonotype. The chain joins TRBV7-8 to TRBJ2-1, with 12 positions matching TRBD2. CDR1 SGHVS and CDR2 FQNEAQ come from the germline V gene. Trimming cost V 1 base and J 9 bases; bases outside gene matches: 4. The length of the CDR3 is 15 residues. In DNA, the CDR3 is TGTGCCAGCAGCTTAGTGGTGACTAGCGGGGGTGAGCAGTTCTTC. As protein: CASSLVVTSGGEQFF. Full variable domain (missing parts from reference TRBV7-8 and TRBJ2-1): GAGVSQSPRYKVAKRGQDVALRCDPISGHVSLFWYQQALGQGPEFLTYFQNEAQLDKSGLPSDRFFAERPEGSVSTLKIQRTQQEDSAVYLCASSLVVTSGGEQFFGPGTRLTVL.

CDR3 sequence: CASSQSGARTDEKLFF. CDR3 sequence (DNA): TGCGCCAGCAGCCAATCGGGGGCTAGGACGGACGAAAAACTGTTTTTT. This chain links TRBV4-3 with TRBJ1-4; possible D gene TRBD1, 6 bases. Germline V gene lookup returns CDR1 LGHNA and CDR2 YSLEER. V was cut by 2 bases and J by 8 bases, with 18 bases left in between. The CDR3 covers 16 residues.

This clonotype appeared many times. CDR3 sequence reads: CSVETGTSETYEQYF. CDR3 sequence (DNA): TGCAGCGTTGAAACGGGTACTAGCGAGACCTACGAGCAGTACTTC. The chain combines TRBV29-1 with TRBJ2-7; 7 bases are shared with TRBD2. Germline V gives CDR1 SQVTM, CDR2 ANQGSEA. The CDR3 is made up of 15 amino acids. Unmatched junction bases numbered 9, after V lost 2 bases and J lost 2 bases.

The chain has TRBV6-2 or TRBV6-3 and TRBJ2-4; D is unresolved. The CDR3 is 13 residues long. Germline values: CDR1 MNHEY, CDR2 SVGEGT. V lost 7 bases to trimming and J lost 1 base, with 8 bases between them. The DNA of the CDR3 is TGTGCCAGCACCCTTAATGCCAAAAACATTCAGTACTTC. Translation gives CASTLNAKNIQYF.

The V gene is TRBV19, the J gene TRBJ2-3; 7 bases are shared with TRBD1. In germline, CDR1 is LNHDA, CDR2 SQIVND (reference sequence). V lost 5 bases and J lost 1; bases outside the gene matches: 6. The CDR3 has 15 residues. The CDR3 loop reads CASSVRGPRTDTQYF. DNA of the CDR3: TGTGCCAGTAGTGTAAGGGGGCCTCGCACAGATACGCAGTATTTT.

CDR3 nucleotide sequence: TGCGCCAGCAGCCAAGTGATTAGCGGGGGCTTCTCCTACAATGAGCAGTTCTTC. Protein: CASSQVISGGFSYNEQFF. The rearrangement uses TRBV4-1 and TRBJ2-1; 9 nucleotides match TRBD2. From germline, CDR1 is MGHRA and CDR2 YSYEKL. Germline trimming cut 1 base from V and 0 bases from J; bases unmatched to any gene: 7. The CDR3 has 18 amino acids.

The V call is TRBV7-9, the J call TRBJ1-6; unclear D gene. This CDR3 is 14 amino acids long. Germline CDR1 SEHNR, CDR2 FQNEAQ (reference sequence). V was pared by 2 bases and J by 10 bases, with 12 bases between. CDR3 sequence reads: CASSLTDLGSPLHF. The CDR3, as DNA: TGTGCCAGCAGCTTAACGGACCTCGGCTCACCCCTCCACTTT.

The chain carries TRBV29-1 and TRBJ2-3, with a possible D match to TRBD1 (5 bases). V gave up 2 bases and J gave up 0 bases, with 12 bases separating them. CDR1 and CDR2 from the germline V gene are SQVTM and ANQGSEA. The CDR3 has 15 residues. DNA for the CDR3: TGCAGCGTTGAAACCCAGGGAAGAAGCACAGATACGCAGTATTTT. This translates into CSVETQGRSTDTQYF.

This clonotype was recorded many times. V usage is TRBV12-3 or TRBV12-4 and J usage is TRBJ1-6; D possibly corresponds to TRBD1 (6 bases). This CDR3 has 14 amino acids. The V gene lost 6 bases and the J gene lost 1 base, with 7 bases spanning the gap. CDR3 sequence (DNA): TGTGCCAGCAGCCAGGGGTCCTATAATTCACCCCTCCACTTT. The encoded protein is CASSQGSYNSPLHF.

The V gene is TRBV11-2, the J gene TRBJ2-7; TRBD1 matches at 8 bases. CDR1 SGHAT and CDR2 FQNNGV come from the germline V gene. V dropped 5 bases and J dropped 2; count of bases not matched to a gene: 5. CDR3 length equals 14 residues. CDR3 DNA sequence: TGTGCCAGCAGCCGCGGGACAGGACCCTACGAGCAGTACTTC. This gives the protein CASSRGTGPYEQYF.

This clonotype was counted a few times. The chain is built from TRBV2 and TRBJ1-1, with D unclear. CDR1 and CDR2 from the germline V gene are SNHLY and FYNNEI. The CDR3 sequence is 15 residues long. V was shortened by 6 bases and J by 3 bases, with 17 bases between the two germline ends. The CDR3, as DNA: TGTGCCAGCAGGCAGTCGAGCGCCTCGGACACTGAAGCTTTCTTT. Translated: CASRQSSASDTEAFF.

The table lists this clonotype with many counts. The chain combines TRBV5-1 with TRBJ1-2; weak D call: TRBD1 (5 bases). CDR1 SGHRS and CDR2 YFSETQ come from the germline V gene. Trimming left V 2 bases short and J 4 bases short, with 9 bases between. The CDR3 contains 13 residues. The CDR3 region has the DNA TGCGCCAGCAGCTTCGGCCAGGGCTATGGCTACACCTTC. It translates to CASSFGQGYGYTF.

The V call is TRBV30, the J call TRBJ2-1, with 10 bases that match TRBD2. CDR3 size: 13 residues. CDR1 is GTSNPN, CDR2 SVGIG, per germline (reference sequence). The ends lost 4 bases at V and 7 bases at J; junction bases unmatched: 4. The CDR3 DNA reads TGTGCCTGGATCCTAGCGGGAGTTAATGAGCAGTTCTTC. Translation gives CAWILAGVNEQFF.

This clonotype turned up a few times. This chain joins TRBV3-1 and TRBJ1-1; D call uncertain. Trimming cost V 0 bases and J 0 bases, with 8 bases left between them. This CDR3 has 15 amino acids. CDR1 and CDR2 from the germline V gene are LGHDT and YNNKEL (reference sequence). CDR3 in amino acids: CASSQEAVMNTEAFF. CDR3 nucleotides: TGTGCCAGCAGCCAAGAGGCAGTCATGAACACTGAAGCTTTCTTT.

The genes are TRBV3-1 and TRBJ2-3; maybe TRBD2 (5 bases). Trimming took 4 bases from V and 2 from J, leaving 7 bases between them. The CDR3 runs 13 residues. Germline CDR1 reads LGHDT; CDR2 reads YNNKEL (reference sequence). The CDR3 bases are TGTGCCAGCAGCCCCGGGAACACAGATACGCAGTATTTT. Translation gives CASSPGNTDTQYF.

This clonotype showed up just a few times. The chain has TRBV19 and TRBJ2-4; 8 bases are a match to TRBD1. In germline, CDR1 is LNHDA, CDR2 SQIVND (reference sequence). The V and J ends lost 1 base and 7 bases, in that order; junction bases with no gene match: 6. The CDR3 covers 15 residues. CDR3 region: CASSIGRTGRNIQYF. The CDR3 DNA follows: TGTGCCAGTAGTATAGGTAGGACAGGGAGGAACATTCAGTACTTC.